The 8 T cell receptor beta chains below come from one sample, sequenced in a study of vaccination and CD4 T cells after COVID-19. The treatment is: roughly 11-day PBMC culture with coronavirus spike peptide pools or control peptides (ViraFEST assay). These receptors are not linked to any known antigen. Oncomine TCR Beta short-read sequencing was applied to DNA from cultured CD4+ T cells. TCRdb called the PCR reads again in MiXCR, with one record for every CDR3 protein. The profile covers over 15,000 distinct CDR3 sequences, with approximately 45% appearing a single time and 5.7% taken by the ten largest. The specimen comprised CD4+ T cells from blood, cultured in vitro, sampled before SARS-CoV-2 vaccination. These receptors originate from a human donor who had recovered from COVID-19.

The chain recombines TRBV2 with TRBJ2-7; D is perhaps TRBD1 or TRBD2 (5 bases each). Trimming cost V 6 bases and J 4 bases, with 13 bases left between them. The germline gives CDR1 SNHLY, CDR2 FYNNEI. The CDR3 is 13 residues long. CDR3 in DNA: TGTGCCAGCAGCTGGAGCAGGGAGTACGAGCAGTACTTC. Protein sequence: CASSWSREYEQYF.

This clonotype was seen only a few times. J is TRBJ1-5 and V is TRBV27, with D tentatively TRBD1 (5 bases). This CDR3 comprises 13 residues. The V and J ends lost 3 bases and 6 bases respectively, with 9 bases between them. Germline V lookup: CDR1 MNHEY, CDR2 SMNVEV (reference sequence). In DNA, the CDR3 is TGTGCCAGCAGTTTCAGTGGGGGTCAGCCCCAGCATTTT. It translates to CASSFSGGQPQHF.

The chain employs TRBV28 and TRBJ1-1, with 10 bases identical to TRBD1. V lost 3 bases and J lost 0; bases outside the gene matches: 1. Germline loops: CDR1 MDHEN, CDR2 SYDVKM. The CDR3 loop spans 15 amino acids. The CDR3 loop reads CASSLTGGMNTEAFF. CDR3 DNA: TGTGCCAGCAGTTTGACAGGGGGCATGAACACTGAAGCTTTCTTT. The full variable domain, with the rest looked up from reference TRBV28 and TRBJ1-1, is DVKVTQSSRYLVKRTGEKVFLECVQDMDHENMFWYRQDPGLGLRLIYFSYDVKMKEKGDIPEGYSVSREKKERFSLILESASTNQTSMYLCASSLTGGMNTEAFFGQGTRLTVV.

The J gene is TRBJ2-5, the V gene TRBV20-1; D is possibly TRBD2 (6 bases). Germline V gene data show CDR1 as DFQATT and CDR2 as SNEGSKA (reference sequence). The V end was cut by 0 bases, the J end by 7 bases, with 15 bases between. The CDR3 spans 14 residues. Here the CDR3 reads CSARDGGGLRTQYF. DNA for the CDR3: TGCAGTGCTAGAGATGGCGGAGGGCTTAGGACCCAGTACTTC.

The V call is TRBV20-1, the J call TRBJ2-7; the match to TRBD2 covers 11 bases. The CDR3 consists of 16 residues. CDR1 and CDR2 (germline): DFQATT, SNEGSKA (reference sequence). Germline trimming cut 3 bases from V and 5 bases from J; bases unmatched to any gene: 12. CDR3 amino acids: CSASKRQGLAVNEQYF. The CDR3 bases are TGCAGTGCTAGTAAAAGACAGGGACTAGCGGTAAACGAGCAGTACTTC.

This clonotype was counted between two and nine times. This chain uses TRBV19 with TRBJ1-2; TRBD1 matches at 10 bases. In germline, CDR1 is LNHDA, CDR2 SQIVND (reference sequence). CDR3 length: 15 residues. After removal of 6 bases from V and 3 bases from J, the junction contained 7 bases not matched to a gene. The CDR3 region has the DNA TGTGCCAGTAGCCTACCCGGGACAGGGGACTATGGCTACACCTTC. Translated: CASSLPGTGDYGYTF. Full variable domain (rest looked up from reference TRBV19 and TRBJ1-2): DGGITQSPKYLFRKEGQNVTLSCEQNLNHDAMYWYRQDPGQGLRLIYYSQIVNDFQKGDIAEGYSVSREKKESFPLTVTSAQKNPTAFYLCASSLPGTGDYGYTFGSGTRLTVV.

This chain's CDR3 is CASRGGHSYEQYF. CDR3 bases: TGTGCCAGCAGGGGCGGCCACTCCTACGAGCAGTACTTC. The chain is built from TRBV12-3 or TRBV12-4 and TRBJ2-7; D unresolved. This CDR3 is built from 13 residues. The V end lost 6 bases, the J end lost 0 bases, and 9 bases lay between the germline ends.

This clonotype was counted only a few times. CDR3 region: CASSLAGGGTEAFF. CDR3 sequence (DNA): TGTGCCAGCAGCTTAGCAGGGGGCGGAACTGAAGCTTTCTTT. The V call is TRBV7-2, the J call TRBJ1-1; 7 nucleotides align to TRBD1. Germline V lookup: CDR1 SGHTA, CDR2 FQGNSA. The CDR3 extends over 14 amino acids. Germline trimming cut 0 bases from V and 5 bases from J; bases unmatched to any gene: 3.